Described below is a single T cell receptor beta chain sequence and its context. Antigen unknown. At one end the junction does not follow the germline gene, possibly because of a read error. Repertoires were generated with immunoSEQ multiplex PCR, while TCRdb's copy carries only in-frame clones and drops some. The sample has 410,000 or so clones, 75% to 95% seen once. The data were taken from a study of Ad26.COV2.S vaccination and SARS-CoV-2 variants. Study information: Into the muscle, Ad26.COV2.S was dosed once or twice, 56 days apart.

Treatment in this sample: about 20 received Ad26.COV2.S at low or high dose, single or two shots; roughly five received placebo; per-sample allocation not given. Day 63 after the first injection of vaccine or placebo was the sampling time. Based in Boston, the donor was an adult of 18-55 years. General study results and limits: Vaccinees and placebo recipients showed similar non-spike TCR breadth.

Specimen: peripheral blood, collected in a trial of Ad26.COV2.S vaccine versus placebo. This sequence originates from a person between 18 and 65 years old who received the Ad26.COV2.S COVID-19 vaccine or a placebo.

Here the CDR3 DNA reads TGTGCCAGCAGCTACTCCGGGACAGGATATACCTACGAGCAGTACTTC. It is translated as CASSYSGTGYTYEQYF. The chain uses TRBV6-2 or TRBV6-3 and TRBJ2-7, with 8 bases that match TRBD1. The CDR3 runs to 16 residues. From germline, CDR1 is MNHEY and CDR2 SVGEGT.